These T cell receptor beta chains were read from a single sample in a study of human T cells and chemical hapten exposure. TCRdb analysed the RACE reads with MiXCR anew, one entry per CDR3 protein. The table includes some 190,000 distinct CDR3 sequences, approximately 20% detected once. Sequenced material: whole blood, taken in connection with sensitization to the hapten diphenylcyclopropenone (DPC). These receptor sequences come from a woman aged 50 to 60 with alopecia areata. Some clones in this sample may be carry-over from other donors' samples. Both conserved end residues are part of each CDR3. The D gene is left open where the match is weak. Clone size is stated in some rows and not others, as once, few, many or a class when expanded.

V	J	size	D	DNA	CDR3
TRBV20-1	TRBJ2-7	.	.	TGCAGTGCTAAGGATGGGAGGAGGCACGAGCAGTACTTC	CSAKDGRRHEQYF
TRBV6-4	TRBJ1-5	.	.	TGTGCCAGCAGTGACTGGGTCAGCAATCAGCCCCAGCATTTT	CASSDWVSNQPQHF
TRBV5-1	TRBJ2-2	.	TRBD2	TGCGCCAGCAGCCCGGAAGCGGGAGTGGGCACCGGGGAGCTGTTTTTT	CASSPEAGVGTGELFF
TRBV3-1	TRBJ2-7	.	.	TGTGCCAGCAGCCTTCTAGGAAAGAACGAGCAGTACTTC	CASSLLGKNEQYF
TRBV7-9	TRBJ1-1	few	.	TGTGCCAGCAGCCCCCCCGCAGGGGCGGACACTGAAGCTTTCTTT	CASSPPAGADTEAFF
TRBV20-1	TRBJ2-3	few	.	TGCAGTGCTAGCGGCGTAGACCCCCGCCCGACAGATACGCAGTATTTT	CSASGVDPRPTDTQYF
TRBV29-1	TRBJ1-1	.	.	TGCAGCGTGGAGTACAGGGCTTTGGTCACTGAAGCTTTCTTT	CSVEYRALVTEAFF
TRBV6-5	TRBJ2-5	few	.	TGTGCCAGCAGGTCCACCGGGAACCCGATGGGGACCCAGTACTTC	CASRSTGNPMGTQYF
TRBV12-3/TRBV12-4	TRBJ1-4	.	.	TGTGCCAGCAGGGCACTGTCAGCTAATGAAAAACTGTTTTTT	CASRALSANEKLFF
TRBV6-4	TRBJ1-5	.	TRBD1	TGTGCCAGCAGTGATCAGGGGGCATATAGCAATCAGCCCCAGCATTTT	CASSDQGAYSNQPQHF
TRBV15	TRBJ2-1	.	.	TGTGCCACCAGCAGAGAGGAAGTCTTTACTCGGTACAATGAGCAGTTCTTC	CATSREEVFTRYNEQFF
TRBV2	TRBJ2-5	few	TRBD2	TGTGCCAGCAGTGTCGGACTAGCAGAGACCCAGTACTTC	CASSVGLAETQYF
TRBV20-1	TRBJ1-1	.	.	TGCAGTGCTATGAAACCAGGACCAACGGGGGCTGAAGCTTTCTTT	CSAMKPGPTGAEAFF
TRBV5-1	TRBJ2-1	.	.	TGCGCCAGCAGCTCGCTTTCAGACTTGGGGAATGAGCAGTTCTTC	CASSSLSDLGNEQFF
TRBV7-6	TRBJ2-3	.	TRBD2	TGTGCCAGCAGCTTTCGTGGCGCGGGAGGCGTTCTTTACACAGATACGCAGTATTTT	CASSFRGAGGVLYTDTQYF
TRBV7-8	TRBJ1-5	few	.	TGTGCCAGCAGCGTAACCTTCCCTCAGCCCCAGCATTTT	CASSVTFPQPQHF
TRBV20-1	TRBJ2-1	.	TRBD1	TGCAGTGCTTCCCCGACAGGGGGCTCCTACAATGAGCAGTTCTTC	CSASPTGGSYNEQFF
TRBV20-1	TRBJ2-5	.	.	TGCAGTGCTAGAACTTGGATAGGCGAGACCCAGTACTTC	CSARTWIGETQYF
TRBV10-3	TRBJ2-2	.	TRBD2	TGTGCCAACCATACTAGCGGGAGGGCCTACGGGGAGCTGTTTTTT	CANHTSGRAYGELFF
TRBV7-9	TRBJ2-5	.	TRBD1	TGTGCCACAGGGGGCCCTGAGACCCAGTACTTC	CATGGPETQYF
TRBV6-1	TRBJ2-7	few	.	TGTGCCAGCAGGGCGGGACTCTCCTACGAGCAGTACTTC	CASRAGLSYEQYF
TRBV28	TRBJ2-3	few	.	TGTGCCAGCAGTTTTCGAAGGGTTTCTACATCCACAGATACGCAGTATTTT	CASSFRRVSTSTDTQYF
TRBV7-8	TRBJ1-3	.	.	TGTGCCAGCAGCTTAGGGAGTCCCTCTGGAAACACCATATATTTT	CASSLGSPSGNTIYF
TRBV11-2	TRBJ2-7	few	TRBD2	TGTGCCAGCAGCTCGCTAGCGGGGTACGAGCAGTACTTC	CASSSLAGYEQYF
TRBV4-2	TRBJ2-1	few	TRBD2	TGTGCCAGCAGCCGCCCCGCGGGACTAGTAATGAATGAGCAGTTCTTC	CASSRPAGLVMNEQFF